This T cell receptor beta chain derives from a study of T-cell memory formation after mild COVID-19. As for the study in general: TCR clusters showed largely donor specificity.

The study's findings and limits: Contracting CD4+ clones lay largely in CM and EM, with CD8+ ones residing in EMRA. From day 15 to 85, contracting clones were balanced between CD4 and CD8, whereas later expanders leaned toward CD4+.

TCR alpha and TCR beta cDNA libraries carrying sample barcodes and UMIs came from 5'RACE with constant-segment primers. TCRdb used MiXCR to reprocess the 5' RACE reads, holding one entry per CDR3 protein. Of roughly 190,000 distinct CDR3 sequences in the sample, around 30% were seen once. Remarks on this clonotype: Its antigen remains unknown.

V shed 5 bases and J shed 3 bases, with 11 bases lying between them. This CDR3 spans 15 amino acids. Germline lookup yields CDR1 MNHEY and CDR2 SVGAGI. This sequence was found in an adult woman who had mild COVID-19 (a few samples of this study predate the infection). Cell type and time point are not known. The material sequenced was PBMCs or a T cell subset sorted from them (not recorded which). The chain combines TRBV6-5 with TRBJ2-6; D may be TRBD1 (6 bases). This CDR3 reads CASSLGTRGANVLTF. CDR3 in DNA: TGTGCCAGCAGTCTAGGGACACGTGGGGCCAACGTCCTGACTTTC.